This entry lists 6 T cell receptor beta chains sequenced from one sample in a study of PD-1 blockade in classical Hodgkin lymphoma. After autologous stem cell transplantation all patients relapsed, and prior brentuximab vedotin exposure differed between cohorts. The data were produced by immunoSEQ multiplex PCR, yet TCRdb's version contains in-frame clones alone and is incomplete. The table records some 22,000 clones, over 70% of them present only once. The sample was peripheral blood mononuclear cells (PBMCs), taken at baseline. These receptors were obtained from a human donor with classical Hodgkin lymphoma.

In its sample, this clone was seen a few times. The CDR3 DNA sequence: TGTGCCAGCAGCTATGGACCCGCTAACTATGGCTACACCTTC. It yields the protein CASSYGPANYGYTF. The rearrangement joins TRBV6-5 to TRBJ1-2; the D is unclear. Trimming took 6 bases from V and 0 from J, leaving 11 bases between them. CDR3 length equals 14 residues. CDR1 MNHEY and CDR2 SVGAGI come from the germline V gene.

The chain links TRBV14 to TRBJ2-7; D is unclear. Germline assignment: CDR1 SGHDN and CDR2 FVKESK. The CDR3 runs to 10 residues. The germline V and J ends were trimmed by 4 bases and 7 bases, with 5 bases remaining between them. CDR3 bases: TGTGCCAGCAGCCTTCCAGAGCAGTACTTC. Protein sequence: CASSLPEQYF.

This clone occurred once. The rearrangement links TRBV29-1 to TRBJ2-7, with 8 bases fitting TRBD2. The CDR3 loop spans 13 amino acids. V lost 7 bases, J lost 4 bases, and 9 bases stayed unmatched. Per germline, CDR1 SQVTM and CDR2 ANQGSEA. As DNA, the CDR3 is TGCAGCGCTATAGCGGGGACTTCATACGAGCAGTACTTC. This gives the protein CSAIAGTSYEQYF.

The chain is built from TRBV5-8 and TRBJ1-1; 8 nucleotides match TRBD1. The ends lost 4 bases at V and 1 base at J; junction bases unmatched: 3. The germline gives CDR1 SGHTS, CDR2 YDEGEE. This CDR3 region has 14 residues. For the CDR3, the DNA is TGTGCCAGCAGCCGGGACAGGCGGAACACTGAAGCTTTCTTT. Its translation is CASSRDRRNTEAFF.

The chain carries TRBV18 and TRBJ2-1, with 11 bases lining up with TRBD2. With 6 bases clipped from V and 4 bases from J, the junction kept 5 bases outside the gene matches. The CDR3 runs 15 residues. Germline V gene lookup returns CDR1 KGHSH and CDR2 LQKENI. CDR3 DNA sequence: TGTGCCAGCTCCCCGGGGACTAGCGGATACAATGAGCAGTTCTTC. It is translated as CASSPGTSGYNEQFF.

The genes are TRBV2 and TRBJ2-7, with D tentatively TRBD1 (6 bases). Trimming took 6 bases from V and 0 from J, leaving 18 bases between them. Germline lookup yields CDR1 SNHLY and CDR2 FYNNEI. The CDR3 is 16 amino acids. CDR3 nucleotide sequence: TGTGCCAGCAGCGGCCAAGCAGGGACACTCTCCTACGAGCAGTACTTC. Translation gives CASSGQAGTLSYEQYF.